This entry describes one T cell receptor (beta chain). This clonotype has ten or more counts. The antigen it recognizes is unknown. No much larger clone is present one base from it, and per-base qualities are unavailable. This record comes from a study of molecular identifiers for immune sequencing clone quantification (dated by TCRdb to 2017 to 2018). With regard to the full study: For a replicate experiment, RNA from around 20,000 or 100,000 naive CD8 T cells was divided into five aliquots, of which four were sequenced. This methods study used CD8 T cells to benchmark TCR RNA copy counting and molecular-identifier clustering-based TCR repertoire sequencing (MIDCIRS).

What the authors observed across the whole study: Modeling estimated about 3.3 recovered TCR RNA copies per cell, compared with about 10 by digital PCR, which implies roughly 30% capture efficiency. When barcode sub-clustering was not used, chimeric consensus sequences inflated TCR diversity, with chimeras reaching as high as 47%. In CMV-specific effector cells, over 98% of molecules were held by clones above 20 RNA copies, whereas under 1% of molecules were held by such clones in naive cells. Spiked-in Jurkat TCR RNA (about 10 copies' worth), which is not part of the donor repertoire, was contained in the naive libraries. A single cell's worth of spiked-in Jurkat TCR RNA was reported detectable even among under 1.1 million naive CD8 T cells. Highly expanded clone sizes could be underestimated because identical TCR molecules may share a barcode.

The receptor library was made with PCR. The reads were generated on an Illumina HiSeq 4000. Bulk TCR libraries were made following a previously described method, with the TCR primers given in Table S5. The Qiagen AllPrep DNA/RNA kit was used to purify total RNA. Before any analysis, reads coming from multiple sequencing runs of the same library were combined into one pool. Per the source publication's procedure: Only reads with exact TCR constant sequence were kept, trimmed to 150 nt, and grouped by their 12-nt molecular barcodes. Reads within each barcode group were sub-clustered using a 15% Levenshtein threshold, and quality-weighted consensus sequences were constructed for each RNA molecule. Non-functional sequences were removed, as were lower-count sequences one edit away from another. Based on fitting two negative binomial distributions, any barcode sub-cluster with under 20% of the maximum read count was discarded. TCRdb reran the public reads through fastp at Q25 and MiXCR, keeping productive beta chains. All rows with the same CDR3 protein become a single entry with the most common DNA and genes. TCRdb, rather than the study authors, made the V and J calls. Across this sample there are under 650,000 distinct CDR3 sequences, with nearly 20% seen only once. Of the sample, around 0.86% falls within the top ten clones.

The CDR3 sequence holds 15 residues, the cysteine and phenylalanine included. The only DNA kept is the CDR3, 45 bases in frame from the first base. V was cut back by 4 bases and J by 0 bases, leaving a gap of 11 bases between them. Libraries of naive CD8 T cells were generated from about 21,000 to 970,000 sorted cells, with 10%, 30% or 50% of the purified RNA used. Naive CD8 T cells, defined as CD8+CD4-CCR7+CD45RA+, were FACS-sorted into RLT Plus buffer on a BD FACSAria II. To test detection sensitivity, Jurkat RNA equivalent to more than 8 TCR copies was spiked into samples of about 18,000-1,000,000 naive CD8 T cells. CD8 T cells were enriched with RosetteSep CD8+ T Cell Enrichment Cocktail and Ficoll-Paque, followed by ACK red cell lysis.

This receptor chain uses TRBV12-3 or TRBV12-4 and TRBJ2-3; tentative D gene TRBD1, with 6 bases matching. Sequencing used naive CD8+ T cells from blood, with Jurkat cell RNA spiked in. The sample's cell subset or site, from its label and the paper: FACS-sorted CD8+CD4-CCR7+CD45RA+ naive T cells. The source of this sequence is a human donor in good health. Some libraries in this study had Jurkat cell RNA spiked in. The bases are TGTGCCAGCAGTTCCGGACAGATTAGCACAGATACGCAGTATTTT. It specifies CASSSGQISTDTQYF.